This T cell receptor beta chain derives from a study of OX40 agonist ivuxolimab in advanced cancers. Study-wide points: Averaged across samples, CD8+ T cells carried more expanded clones than CD4+ did.

V trimming: 6 bases; J trimming: 4 bases; junction bases outside the gene matches: 5. The CDR3 contains 13 residues. The germline V gene encodes CDR1 SNHLY and CDR2 FYNNEI. About this clone itself: Its antigen remains unidentified.

Sequencing used immunoSEQ multiplex PCR; TCRdb keeps in-frame clones, though not all of them. The sample has 80,000 to 95,000 clones, about 83% seen once. Sequences were derived from CD4+ or CD8+ T cells sorted from blood, sampled in a trial of the OX40 agonist ivuxolimab. V usage is TRBV2 and J usage is TRBJ2-5, with 7 bases that match TRBD2. The origin of this receptor is an adult with an advanced solid tumor such as melanoma, head and neck, liver or kidney cancer. CDR3 sequence: CASSLGLLETQYF. In DNA, the CDR3 is TGTGCCAGCAGCCTGGGACTACTAGAGACCCAGTACTTC.